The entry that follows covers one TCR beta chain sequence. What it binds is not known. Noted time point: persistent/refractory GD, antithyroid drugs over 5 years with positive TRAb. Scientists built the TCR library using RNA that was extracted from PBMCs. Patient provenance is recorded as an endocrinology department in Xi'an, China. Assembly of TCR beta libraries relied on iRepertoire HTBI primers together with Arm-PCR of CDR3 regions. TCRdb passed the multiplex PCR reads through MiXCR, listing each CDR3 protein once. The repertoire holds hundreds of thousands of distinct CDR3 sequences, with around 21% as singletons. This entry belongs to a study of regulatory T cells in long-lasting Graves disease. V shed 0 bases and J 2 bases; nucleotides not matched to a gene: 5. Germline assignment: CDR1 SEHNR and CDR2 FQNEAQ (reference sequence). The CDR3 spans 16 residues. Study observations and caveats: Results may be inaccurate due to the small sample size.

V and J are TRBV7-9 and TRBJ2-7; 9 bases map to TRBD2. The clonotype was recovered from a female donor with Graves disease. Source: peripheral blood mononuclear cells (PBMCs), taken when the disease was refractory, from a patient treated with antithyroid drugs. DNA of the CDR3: TGTGCCAGCAGCTTAGCCGGGACTAGCAGACCCTACGAGCAGTACTTC. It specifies CASSLAGTSRPYEQYF.